These 26 T cell receptor beta chains were all obtained from the same sample, sequenced in a study of neurological immune-mediated disorders. Documented time point: longitudinal time-point 3. TCRdb passed the 5' RACE reads through MiXCR, listing each CDR3 protein once. The sample shows tens of thousands of distinct CDR3 sequences, over 9.5% of them seen only once. Material: PBMCs. The source is a male donor with HTLV-1-associated myelopathy (HAM/TSP).

The sample holds many counts of this clonotype. This chain links TRBV4-3 with TRBJ2-1; TRBD1 agrees at 11 bases. Germline V CDR1 and CDR2: LGHNA, YSLEER. V lost 5 bases and J lost 7; bases outside the gene matches: 7. The CDR3 is made up of 15 amino acids. The CDR3 bases are TGCGCCAGCAGCACTGGACAGGGGGCTGAAAATGAGCAGTTCTTC. Amino acids: CASSTGQGAENEQFF.

There are many counts of this clonotype. V is TRBV20-1 and J is TRBJ2-1; perhaps TRBD2 as D (6 bases). The CDR3 spans 13 residues. Germline CDR1 DFQATT, CDR2 SNEGSKA (reference sequence). V was pared by 6 bases and J by 6 bases, with 15 bases between. The CDR3 DNA reads TGCAGTGCAAATCCGGACTATACCAATGAGCAGTTCTTC. This translates into CSANPDYTNEQFF.

This clonotype was observed a few times. V usage is TRBV12-3 or TRBV12-4 and J usage is TRBJ1-2, with no clear D. The CDR3 has 14 residues. The ends were cut back, 3 bases at V and 8 bases at J, with 16 bases in the middle. The CDR3 DNA reads as TGTGCCAGCAGTTTGGGCGGATTAACTATGGGCTACACCTTC. This sequence encodes CASSLGGLTMGYTF.

This clonotype came up many times. For the CDR3, the DNA is TGCGCCAGCCGATGGGAGCGCGGATTCACAGATACGCAGTATTTT. This encodes CASRWERGFTDTQYF. This chain connects TRBV10-2 to TRBJ2-3; tentatively, D is TRBD2 (5 bases). The germline V gene has CDR1 WSHSY and CDR2 SAAADI. V was shortened by 8 bases and J by 2 bases, with 17 bases between the two germline ends. The CDR3 length is 15 residues.

Regarding this clonotype: Since a much larger clone is just one base distant, this may be a read error. The chain employs TRBV6-6 and TRBJ2-4; D assignment may be TRBD1 or TRBD2 (5 bases each). CDR1 is MNHNY, CDR2 SVGAGI, per germline (reference sequence). With 11 bases removed from V and 4 bases from J, the gap between germline ends came to 15 bases. This CDR3 has 13 amino acids. CDR3 residues: CAGAGRSKNIQYF. CDR3 DNA sequence: TGTGCCGGAGCAGGGAGATCTAAAAACATTCAGTACTTC.

At least ten counts were recorded for this clonotype. The chain couples TRBV10-3 to TRBJ1-2, with TRBD1 identical over 9 bases. The J segment lost 3 bases and the V segment lost 6 bases, leaving 11 bases of the junction unmatched. CDR1 ENHRY and CDR2 SYGVKD come from the germline V gene. The CDR3 runs 16 residues. The CDR3 DNA reads as TGTGCCATCAGATCCGGGACAGGGAAGGGTGACTATGGCTACACCTTC. It encodes CAIRSGTGKGDYGYTF.

This clonotype has a count of ten or more. The CDR3 coding sequence is TGTGCCAGCAGCCCCCCGGGGCAATCACCCCTCCACTTT. Translating it yields CASSPPGQSPLHF. The chain joins TRBV7-9 to TRBJ1-6; a weak D match, TRBD1 (5 bases). Per germline, CDR1 SEHNR and CDR2 FQNEAQ (reference sequence). V gave up 5 bases and J gave up 10 bases, with 12 bases separating them. The CDR3 spans 13 residues.

There are many counts of this clonotype. The rearrangement uses TRBV7-9 and TRBJ2-7; a weak D match, TRBD1 (5 bases). The germline V gene encodes CDR1 SEHNR and CDR2 FQNEAQ (reference sequence). Trimming removed 0 bases at V and 2 bases at J, with 14 bases between. CDR3 length: 16 residues. The DNA for the CDR3 is TGTGCCAGCAGCTTAGCGCTGGGCAGGGATGCCTACGAGCAGTACTTC. As protein: CASSLALGRDAYEQYF.

V gene TRBV5-1 combines with J gene TRBJ2-1, with D possibly TRBD2 on 6 matching bases. The V and J ends lost 4 bases and 0 bases respectively, with 14 bases between them. Germline lookup yields CDR1 SGHRS and CDR2 YFSETQ. This CDR3 region has 16 residues. In DNA form, the CDR3 reads TGCGCCAGCAGCCCGGGGGTTGCCTCCTCCTACAATGAGCAGTTCTTC. Protein: CASSPGVASSYNEQFF.

This clonotype was counted ten times or more. The chain has TRBV6-6 and TRBJ1-1; the match to TRBD1 covers 8 bases. Unmatched junction bases numbered 7, after V lost 5 bases and J lost 11 bases. The CDR3 totals 12 residues. Germline-derived CDR1 and CDR2 are MNHNY and SVGAGI (reference sequence). The CDR3: CASSETGGSAFF. The CDR3 region has the DNA TGTGCCAGCAGTGAAACAGGGGGGAGTGCTTTCTTT.

Within the sample, this clonotype is medium-sized. This rearrangement joins TRBV12-3 or TRBV12-4 to TRBJ1-1; D not resolved. Trimming shortened V by 3 bases and J by 5 bases, and 7 bases separated the two germline ends. The CDR3 extends over 12 amino acids. CDR3 protein: CASSFSVTEAFF. Written as DNA, the CDR3 is TGTGCCAGCAGTTTTTCCGTAACTGAAGCTTTCTTT.

This clonotype was counted ten times or more. V gene TRBV6-5 combines with J gene TRBJ2-1; no reliable D call. This CDR3 has 16 residues. With 0 bases removed from V and 3 bases from J, the gap between germline ends came to 12 bases. Germline V gives CDR1 MNHEY, CDR2 SVGAGI. The CDR3 loop reads CASSYSGPRGYNEQFF. CDR3 nucleotides: TGTGCCAGCAGTTACTCCGGCCCTCGAGGCTACAATGAGCAGTTCTTC.

This clonotype was seen at least ten times. The rearrangement links TRBV12-3 or TRBV12-4 to TRBJ1-1, with D possibly TRBD1 on 5 matching bases. With 6 bases removed from V and 0 bases from J, the gap between germline ends came to 11 bases. There are 14 residues in the CDR3. The CDR3 protein is CASRRQTMNTEAFF. The CDR3 DNA follows: TGTGCCAGCAGACGACAGACAATGAACACTGAAGCTTTCTTT.

This clonotype was detected ten times or more. V gene TRBV7-2 combines with J gene TRBJ1-5; D is ambiguous. V was trimmed by 5 bases and J by 4 bases, leaving 12 bases between them. The CDR3 loop spans 14 amino acids. Germline values: CDR1 SGHTA, CDR2 FQGNSA. The CDR3 loop reads CASSPPGANQPQHF. In nucleotides, the CDR3 is TGTGCCAGCAGCCCTCCAGGTGCAAATCAGCCCCAGCATTTT.

This clonotype was seen ten or more times. The chain employs TRBV25-1 and TRBJ1-4; 7 bases map to TRBD1. V shed 3 bases and J 5 bases; nucleotides not matched to a gene: 6. The CDR3 is made up of 15 amino acids. CDR1 and CDR2 from the germline V gene are MGHDK and SYGVNS. The CDR3 spells CASSENSRGNEKLFF. The CDR3 DNA sequence: TGTGCCAGCAGTGAGAACAGCAGGGGGAATGAAAAACTGTTTTTT.

This clonotype was recorded many times. The genes are TRBV12-3 or TRBV12-4 and TRBJ1-1, with 10 nucleotides matching TRBD1. The CDR3 spans 11 residues. J lost 8 bases, V lost 6 bases, and 0 bases had no gene match. In DNA, the CDR3 is TGTGCCAGCAGGGGACAGGGGGAAGCTTTCTTT. It yields the protein CASRGQGEAFF.

This clonotype occurred many times. The J gene is TRBJ2-3, the V gene TRBV7-2; D is perhaps TRBD1 or TRBD2 (6 bases each). The CDR3 extends over 16 amino acids. Per germline, CDR1 SGHTA and CDR2 FQGNSA. The V and J ends lost 5 bases and 2 bases respectively, with 17 bases between them. CDR3 amino acids: CASSQNGGHNTDTQYF. CDR3 DNA sequence: TGTGCCAGCAGCCAAAACGGGGGACATAACACAGATACGCAGTATTTT.

This clonotype was seen ten or more times. This chain connects TRBV20-1 to TRBJ1-1, with TRBD1 as a possible D gene (6 bases). The CDR3 is 13 residues long. Looked up from germline, CDR1 is DFQATT and CDR2 is SNEGSKA (reference sequence). V was trimmed by 4 bases and J by 7 bases, leaving 16 bases between them. CDR3 amino acids: CSATRTVQGEAFF. The CDR3 region has the DNA TGCAGTGCTACCCGGACAGTCCAGGGTGAAGCTTTCTTT.

This clonotype was counted ten times or more. V gene TRBV5-1 combines with J gene TRBJ2-7, with 10 bases fitting TRBD1. The V and J ends lost 0 bases and 5 bases, in that order; junction bases with no gene match: 5. Germline V gives CDR1 SGHRS, CDR2 YFSETQ. The CDR3 contains 15 residues. CDR3: CASSLGQGAIHEQYF. The CDR3 coding sequence is TGCGCCAGCAGCTTGGGACAGGGGGCGATCCACGAGCAGTACTTC.

This chain links TRBV5-1 with TRBJ1-3, with TRBD1 as a possible D gene (5 bases). V was cut by 4 bases and J by 0 bases, with 14 bases left in between. CDR3 length equals 16 residues. Germline loops: CDR1 SGHRS, CDR2 YFSETQ. CDR3 sequence (DNA): TGCGCCAGCAGCCCCGACGGGGGTGGCTCTGGAAACACCATATATTTT. Protein product: CASSPDGGGSGNTIYF.

This clonotype was recorded at least ten times. The rearrangement links TRBV6-6 to TRBJ1-2; 7 nucleotides line up with TRBD1. The V gene's germline CDR1 is MNHNY and CDR2 SVGAGI (reference sequence). With V trimmed by 7 bases and J by 4 bases, 6 bases remained unmatched. The CDR3 spans 13 residues. CDR3 sequence reads: CASNPDRFYGYTF. CDR3 nucleotides: TGTGCCAGCAACCCGGACAGGTTCTATGGCTACACCTTC.

This clonotype was detected a few times. The chain has TRBV5-1 and TRBJ1-2; D unresolved. This CDR3 has 13 residues. Germline CDR1 is SGHRS and CDR2 is YFSETQ. V was shortened by 0 bases and J by 14 bases, with 17 bases between the two germline ends. CDR3 sequence: CASSLVTSLGFTF. The CDR3 nucleotides read TGCGCCAGCAGCTTGGTGACATCCTTGGGCTTTACCTTC.

This clonotype has at least ten counts. The chain employs TRBV10-3 and TRBJ2-3; TRBD1 is a possible D gene (5 bases). The V gene lost 5 bases and the J gene lost 10 bases, with 10 bases spanning the gap. This CDR3 has 11 amino acids. Germline-derived CDR1 and CDR2 are ENHRY and SYGVKD. This chain's CDR3 is CAISTGPAQYF. The CDR3 DNA reads TGTGCCATCAGTACAGGCCCAGCGCAGTATTTT.

The rearrangement joins TRBV12-3 or TRBV12-4 to TRBJ2-3, with TRBD2 matching over 7 bases. This CDR3 comprises 13 residues. The V segment lost 3 bases and the J segment 4 bases; nucleotides outside the gene matches: 1. The CDR3 DNA is TGTGCCAGCAGTTTCCTAGCGGCAGATACGCAGTATTTT. Its translation: CASSFLAADTQYF.

V usage is TRBV19 and J usage is TRBJ1-3; D is undetermined. Germline CDR1 and CDR2: LNHDA and SQIVND (reference sequence). Trimming stripped 3 bases from V and 0 bases from J, with 12 bases between. The CDR3 has 16 residues. CDR3 protein: CASSINSPYSGNTIYF. Here the CDR3 DNA reads TGTGCCAGTAGTATCAACTCGCCATACTCTGGAAACACCATATATTTT.

This clonotype has just one count. The chain carries TRBV18 and TRBJ1-1, with unresolved D. V was pared by 1 base and J by 3 bases, with 9 bases between. This CDR3 contains 14 residues. CDR1 and CDR2 (germline): KGHSH, LQKENI. This chain's CDR3 is CASSPQGWDTEAFF. DNA of the CDR3: TGTGCCAGCTCACCACAGGGCTGGGACACTGAAGCTTTCTTT.